The T cell receptor beta chain under discussion was sequenced for a study of high-grade serous ovarian cancer treatment subgroups (dated by TCRdb to the early 2020s). Context from the whole study: A mean of 14,192 reads and 7,500 or so unique TCR beta rearrangements per sample was generated by sequencing. TCR beta repertoires were profiled in patients with high-grade serous ovarian cancer who were grouped, under a laparoscopic triage algorithm, by complete gross resection or by neoadjuvant chemotherapy response. Of the roughly 30 patients in the cohort, some ten had no residual disease after primary surgery (R0), some ten were excellent NACT responders, and some ten were poor NACT responders. Each patient contributed one primary tumor and two metastatic tumor samples, giving 90 samples in total. Summary of the overall study and its limitations: The TCR repertoire analyses centered on CDR3, and CDR1 and CDR2 were not analyzed. Bulk tumor TCR sequencing lacked spatial information, limiting insight into HGSC tumor complexity and diversity. Neoantigen level correlated positively with TCR clonal relatedness, and copy number variation and mutation load from whole-genome sequencing showed a positive trend with TCR clonal relatedness. Repertoire similarity between tumors of the same patient ranged about 0.11 to 0.8, whereas almost no similarity was seen between different patients.

From a lookup of the germline V gene, CDR1 and CDR2 are SGHDN and FVKESK. Between the V and J ends, shortened by 1 base and 6 bases respectively, the junction contains 13 bases. The CDR3 goes from the cysteine to the phenylalanine over 15 residues. The DNA shown is the 45-base CDR3, in frame from base 1. Collection of tumor samples took place before definitive surgery or chemotherapy. The MD Anderson Biospecimen Extraction Resource handled genomic DNA extraction, while the MD Anderson Cancer Genomics Laboratory carried out the TCR sequencing. The 100 or so tumor samples were subjected to high-throughput TCR profiling using ImmunoSEQ. The source study handled its data this way. To measure repertoire diversity, the metrics used were richness (unique productive sequences), clonality, evenness and relatedness, and the Bhattacharyya coefficient was used to assess similarity between samples. Conclusions stayed consistent in a sensitivity analysis that left out TCRs with fewer than two reads. As stored in TCRdb, this immuneACCESS dataset retains in-frame rearrangements with V and J assigned. A fraction of the clones does not appear; measured against another copy, unresolved V genes explain less than half of the discrepancy, and the remainder lacks a known reason. The V and J calls and clone size are taken from that table; D and trimming were inferred from the DNA. The sample table shows 15,000 or so clones, and 86% are seen once. Roughly 6.4% of the sample is held by the ten biggest clonotypes.

A note on this clone: Its cognate antigen has yet to be identified. Base qualities are not at hand, and no much larger clone is one base apart.

The V and J segments used are TRBV14 and TRBJ1-5, and perhaps TRBD1 as D gene, on 6 matching bases. The sequencing sample was made of tumor tissue. This receptor was identified in a human donor with high-grade serous ovarian cancer. In nucleotide form, the sequence is TGTGCCAGCAGCCAAGCGTTAGTGACAGGTCAGCCCCAGCATTTT. It codes for CASSQALVTGQPQHF.